This T cell receptor (beta chain) was sequenced during a study of cytomegalovirus exposure and HLA in healthy donors. The primer mix had 60 Vbeta and 13 Jbeta primers. The protocol was immunoSEQ multiplex PCR, while the TCRdb copy is restricted to in-frame clones and leaves out a portion. The top ten clones hold approximately 2.8% of a sample with about 190,000 clones, just under 75% of them seen once. There are 17 residues in the CDR3. From germline, CDR1 is SGHTA and CDR2 FQGNSA. Between the trimmed V and J ends, which lost 5 bases and 3 bases, there was a span of 20 bases. This receptor was taken from a woman in her twenties or thirties in good health and CMV-seropositive. Sequences were obtained from PBMCs. The V call is TRBV7-2, the J call TRBJ1-3, with D tentatively TRBD1 (6 bases). The CDR3 DNA reads as TGTGCCAGCAGCCCAAGGGGGGGGCGGTTAGATGGAAACACCATATATTTT. Protein sequence: CASSPRGGRLDGNTIYF.